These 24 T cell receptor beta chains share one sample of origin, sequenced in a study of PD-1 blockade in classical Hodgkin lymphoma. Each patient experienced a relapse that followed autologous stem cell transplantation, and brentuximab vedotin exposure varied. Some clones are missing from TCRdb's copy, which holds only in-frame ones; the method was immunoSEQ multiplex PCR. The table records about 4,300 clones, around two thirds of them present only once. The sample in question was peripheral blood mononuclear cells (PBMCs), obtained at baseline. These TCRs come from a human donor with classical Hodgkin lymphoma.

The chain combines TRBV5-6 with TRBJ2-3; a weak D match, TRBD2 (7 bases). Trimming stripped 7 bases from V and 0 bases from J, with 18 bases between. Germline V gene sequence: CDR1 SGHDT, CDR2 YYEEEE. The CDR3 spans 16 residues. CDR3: CASVAGAGVSTDTQYF. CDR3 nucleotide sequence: TGTGCCAGCGTTGCGGGGGCGGGAGTTAGCACAGATACGCAGTATTTT.

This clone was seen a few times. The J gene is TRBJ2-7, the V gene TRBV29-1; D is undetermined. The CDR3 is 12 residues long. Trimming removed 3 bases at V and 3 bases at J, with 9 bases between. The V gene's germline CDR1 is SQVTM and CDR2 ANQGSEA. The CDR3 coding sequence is TGCAGCGTTGAGTTGGGGAACTACGAGCAGTACTTC. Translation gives CSVELGNYEQYF.

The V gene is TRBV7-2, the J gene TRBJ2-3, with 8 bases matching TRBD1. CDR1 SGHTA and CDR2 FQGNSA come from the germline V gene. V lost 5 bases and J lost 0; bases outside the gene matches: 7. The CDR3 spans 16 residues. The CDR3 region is CASSARTGTSTDTQYF. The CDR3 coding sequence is TGTGCCAGCAGCGCCCGGACAGGGACTAGCACAGATACGCAGTATTTT. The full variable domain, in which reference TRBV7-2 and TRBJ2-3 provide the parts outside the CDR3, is GAGVSQSPSNKVTEKGKDVELRCDPISGHTALYWYRQSLGQGLEFLIYFQGNSAPDKSGLPSDRFSAERTGGSVSTLTIQRTQQEDSAVYLCASSARTGTSTDTQYFGPGTRLTVL.

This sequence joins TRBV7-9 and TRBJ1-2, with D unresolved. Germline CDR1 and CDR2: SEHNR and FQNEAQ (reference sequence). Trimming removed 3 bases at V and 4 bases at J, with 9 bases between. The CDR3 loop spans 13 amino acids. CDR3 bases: TGTGCCAGCAGCTTCGGCAGCGGCTATGGCTACACCTTC. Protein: CASSFGSGYGYTF. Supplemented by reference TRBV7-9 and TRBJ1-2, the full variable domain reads DTGVSQNPRHKITKRGQNVTFRCDPISEHNRLYWYRQTLGQGPEFLTYFQNEAQLEKSRLLSDRFSAERPKGSFSTLEIQRTEQGDSAMYLCASSFGSGYGYTFGSGTRLTVV.

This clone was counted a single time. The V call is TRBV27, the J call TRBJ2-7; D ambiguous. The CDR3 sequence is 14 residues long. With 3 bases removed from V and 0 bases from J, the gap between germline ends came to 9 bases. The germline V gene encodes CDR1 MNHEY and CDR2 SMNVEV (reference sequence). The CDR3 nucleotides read TGTGCCAGCAGTTTGACGGTAAGCTCCTACGAGCAGTACTTC. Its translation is CASSLTVSSYEQYF.

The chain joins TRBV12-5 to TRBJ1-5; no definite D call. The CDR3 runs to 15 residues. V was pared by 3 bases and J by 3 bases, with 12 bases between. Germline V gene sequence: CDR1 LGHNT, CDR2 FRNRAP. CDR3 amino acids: CASGFGLQINQPQHF. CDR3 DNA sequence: TGTGCTAGTGGTTTCGGCTTACAGATCAATCAGCCCCAGCATTTT.

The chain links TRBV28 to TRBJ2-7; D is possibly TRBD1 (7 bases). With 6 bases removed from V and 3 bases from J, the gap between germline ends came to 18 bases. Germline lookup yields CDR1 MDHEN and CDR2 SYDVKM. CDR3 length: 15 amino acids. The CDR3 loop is CASRPQGGRYYEQYF. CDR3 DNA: TGTGCCAGCAGGCCTCAGGGGGGAAGATACTACGAGCAGTACTTC.

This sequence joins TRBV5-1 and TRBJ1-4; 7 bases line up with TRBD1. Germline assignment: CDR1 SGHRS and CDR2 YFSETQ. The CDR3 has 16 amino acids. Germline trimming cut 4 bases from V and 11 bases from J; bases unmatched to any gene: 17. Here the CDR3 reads CASSPSGAGGSWKLFF. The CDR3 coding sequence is TGCGCCAGCAGCCCCTCCGGGGCAGGGGGAAGTTGGAAACTGTTTTTT.

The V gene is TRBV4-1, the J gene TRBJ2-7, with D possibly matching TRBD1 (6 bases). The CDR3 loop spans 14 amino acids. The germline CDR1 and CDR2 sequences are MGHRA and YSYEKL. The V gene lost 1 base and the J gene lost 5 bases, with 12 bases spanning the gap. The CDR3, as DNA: TGCGCCAGCAGCCAAGGAGTCGACAGGAACGAGCAGTACTTC. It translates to CASSQGVDRNEQYF.

CDR3 in amino acids: CASRGRSNSPLHF. CDR3 nucleotide sequence: TGTGCCAGCAGGGGGCGAAGTAATTCACCCCTCCACTTT. The V call is TRBV7-2, the J call TRBJ1-6; tentative D call: TRBD1 (5 bases). V shed 6 bases and J shed 6 bases, with 9 bases lying between them. Germline V gene data show CDR1 as SGHTA and CDR2 as FQGNSA. The CDR3 loop spans 13 amino acids. The variable domain in full, completed from reference TRBV7-2 and TRBJ1-6, reads GAGVSQSPSNKVTEKGKDVELRCDPISGHTALYWYRQSLGQGLEFLIYFQGNSAPDKSGLPSDRFSAERTGGSVSTLTIQRTQQEDSAVYLCASRGRSNSPLHFGNGTRLTVT.

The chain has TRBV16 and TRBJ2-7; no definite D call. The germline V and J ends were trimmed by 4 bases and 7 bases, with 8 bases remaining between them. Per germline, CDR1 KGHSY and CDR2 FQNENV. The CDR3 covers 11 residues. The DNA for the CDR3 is TGTGCCAGCAGCCCCGCTCAGGAGCAGTACTTC. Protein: CASSPAQEQYF.

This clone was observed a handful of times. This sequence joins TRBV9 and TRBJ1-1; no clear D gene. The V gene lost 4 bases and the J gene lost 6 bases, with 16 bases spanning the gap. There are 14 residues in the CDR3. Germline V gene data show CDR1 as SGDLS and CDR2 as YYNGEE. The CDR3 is CASSPRGGMAEAFF. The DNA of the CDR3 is TGTGCCAGCAGCCCCCGCGGCGGGATGGCTGAAGCTTTCTTT.

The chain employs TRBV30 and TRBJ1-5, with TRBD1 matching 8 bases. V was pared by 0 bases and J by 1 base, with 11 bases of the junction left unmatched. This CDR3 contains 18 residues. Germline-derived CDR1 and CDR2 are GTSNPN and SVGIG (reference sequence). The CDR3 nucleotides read TGTGCCTGGAGTGTATCTAGGACAGGGCGGGACAGCAATCAGCCCCAGCATTTT. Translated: CAWSVSRTGRDSNQPQHF. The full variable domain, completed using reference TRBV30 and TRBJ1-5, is SQTIHQWPATLVQPVGSPLSLECTVEGTSNPNLYWYRQAAGRGLQLLFYSVGIGQISSEVPQNLSASRPQDRQFILSSKKLLLSDSGFYLCAWSVSRTGRDSNQPQHFGDGTRLSIL.

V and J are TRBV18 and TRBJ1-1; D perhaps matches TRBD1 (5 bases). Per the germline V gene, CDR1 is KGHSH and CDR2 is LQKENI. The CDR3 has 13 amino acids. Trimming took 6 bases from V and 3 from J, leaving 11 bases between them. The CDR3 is CASSRDRYTEAFF. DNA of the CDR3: TGTGCCAGCTCGCGTGACAGATACACTGAAGCTTTCTTT.

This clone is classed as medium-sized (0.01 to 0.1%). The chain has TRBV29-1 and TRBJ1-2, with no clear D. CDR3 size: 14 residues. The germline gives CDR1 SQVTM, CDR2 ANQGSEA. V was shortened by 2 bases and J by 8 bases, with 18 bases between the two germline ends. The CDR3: CSVETEGYSGGYTF. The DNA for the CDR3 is TGCAGCGTTGAAACTGAGGGTTATTCTGGGGGCTACACCTTC.

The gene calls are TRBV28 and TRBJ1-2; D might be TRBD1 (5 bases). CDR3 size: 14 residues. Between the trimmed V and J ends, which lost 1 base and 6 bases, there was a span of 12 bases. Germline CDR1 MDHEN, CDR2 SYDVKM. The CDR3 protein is CASSLSGRAHGYTF. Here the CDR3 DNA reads TGTGCCAGCAGTTTATCAGGCAGGGCCCATGGCTACACCTTC.

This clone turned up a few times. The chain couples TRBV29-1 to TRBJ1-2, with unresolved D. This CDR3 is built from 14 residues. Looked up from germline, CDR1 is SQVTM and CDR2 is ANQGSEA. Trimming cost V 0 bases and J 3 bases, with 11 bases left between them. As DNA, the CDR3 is TGCAGCGTTGAAGAGGAGAGGGAGTACTATGGCTACACCTTC. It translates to CSVEEEREYYGYTF.

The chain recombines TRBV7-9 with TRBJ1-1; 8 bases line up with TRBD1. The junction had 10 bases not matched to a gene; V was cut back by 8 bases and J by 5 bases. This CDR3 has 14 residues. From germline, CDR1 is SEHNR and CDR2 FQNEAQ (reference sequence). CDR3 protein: CASANSGGITEAFF. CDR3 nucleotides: TGTGCCAGCGCCAACTCAGGGGGCATTACTGAAGCTTTCTTT.

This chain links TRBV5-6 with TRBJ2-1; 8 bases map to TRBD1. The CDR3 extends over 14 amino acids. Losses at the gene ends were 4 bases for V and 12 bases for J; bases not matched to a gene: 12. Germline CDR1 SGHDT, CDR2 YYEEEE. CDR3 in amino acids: CASSTGTGQGGQFF. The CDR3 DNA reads TGTGCCAGCAGCACCGGGACAGGACAAGGGGGGCAGTTCTTC. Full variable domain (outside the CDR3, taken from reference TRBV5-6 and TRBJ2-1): DAGVTQSPTHLIKTRGQQVTLRCSPKSGHDTVSWYQQALGQGPQFIFQYYEEEERQRGNFPDRFSGHQFPNYSSELNVNALLLGDSALYLCASSTGTGQGGQFFGPGTRLTVL.

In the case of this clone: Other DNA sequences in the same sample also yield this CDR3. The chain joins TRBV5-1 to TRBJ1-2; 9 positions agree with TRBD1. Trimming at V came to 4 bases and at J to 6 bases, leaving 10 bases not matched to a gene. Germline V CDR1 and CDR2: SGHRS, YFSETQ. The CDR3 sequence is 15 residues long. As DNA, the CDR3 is TGCGCCAGCAGCGTCCAGACAGGGGGATTTGATGGCTACACCTTC. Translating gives CASSVQTGGFDGYTF.

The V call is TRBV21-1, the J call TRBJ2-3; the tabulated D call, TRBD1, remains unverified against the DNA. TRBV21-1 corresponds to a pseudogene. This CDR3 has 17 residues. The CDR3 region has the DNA TGTGCCAGCAGCAAACGCAAACCGGGACAGGGAGGGGATACGCAGTATTTT. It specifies CASSKRKPGQGGDTQYF.

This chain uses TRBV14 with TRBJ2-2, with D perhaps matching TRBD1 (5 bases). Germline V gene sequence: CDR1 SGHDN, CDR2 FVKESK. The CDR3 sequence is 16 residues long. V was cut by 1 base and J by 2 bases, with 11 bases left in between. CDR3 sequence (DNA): TGTGCCAGCAGCCAAGCATCGACAGCCAACACCGGGGAGCTGTTTTTT. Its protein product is CASSQASTANTGELFF. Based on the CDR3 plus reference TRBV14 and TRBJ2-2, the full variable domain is EAGVTQFPSHSVIEKGQTVTLRCDPISGHDNLYWYRRVMGKEIKFLLHFVKESKQDESGMPNNRFLAERTGGTYSTLKVQPAELEDSGVYFCASSQASTANTGELFFGEGSRLTVL.

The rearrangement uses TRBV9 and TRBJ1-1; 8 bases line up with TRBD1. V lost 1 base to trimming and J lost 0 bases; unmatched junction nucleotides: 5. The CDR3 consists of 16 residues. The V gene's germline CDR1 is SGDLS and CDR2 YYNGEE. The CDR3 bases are TGTGCCAGCAGCGTATCTAGGGACAGGATGAACACTGAAGCTTTCTTT. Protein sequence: CASSVSRDRMNTEAFF.

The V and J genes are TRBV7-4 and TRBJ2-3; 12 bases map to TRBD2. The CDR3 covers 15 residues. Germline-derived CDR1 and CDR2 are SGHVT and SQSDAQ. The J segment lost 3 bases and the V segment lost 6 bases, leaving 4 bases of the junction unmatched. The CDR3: CASRLTSGGTDTQYF. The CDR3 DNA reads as TGTGCCAGCAGATTAACTAGCGGGGGGACAGATACGCAGTATTTT.